This T cell receptor (beta chain) was sequenced in a study of cytomegalovirus exposure and HLA in healthy donors. Study summary: The 120 validation repertoires, a later analysis reported, used the same platform as the approximately 670 repertoires from the first cohort.

With respect to this clone: The antigen is undetermined.

Study outcomes and limitations: Specificity for CMV antigens was confirmed in vitro for a few of the CMV-associated chains. In the 95 to 150 validation repertoires, around 95% of cluster scores exceeded 0, per a later analysis.

The table came from immunoSEQ multiplex PCR; TCRdb's copy has only in-frame clones and leaves some out. The profile shows 150,000 to 180,000 clones, around nine tenths of them singletons. Germline V gives CDR1 MNHEY, CDR2 SMNVEV (reference sequence). The CDR3 extends over 13 amino acids. V was trimmed by 6 bases and J by 3 bases, leaving 12 bases between them. Material: PBMCs. The chain couples TRBV27 to TRBJ2-7, with a possible D match to TRBD1 (5 bases). This sequence originates from a man between 18 and 29 years old in good health and CMV-seropositive. Written as DNA, the CDR3 is TGTGCCAGCAGACAATCAGGGCTCTACGAGCAGTACTTC. Its translation: CASRQSGLYEQYF.